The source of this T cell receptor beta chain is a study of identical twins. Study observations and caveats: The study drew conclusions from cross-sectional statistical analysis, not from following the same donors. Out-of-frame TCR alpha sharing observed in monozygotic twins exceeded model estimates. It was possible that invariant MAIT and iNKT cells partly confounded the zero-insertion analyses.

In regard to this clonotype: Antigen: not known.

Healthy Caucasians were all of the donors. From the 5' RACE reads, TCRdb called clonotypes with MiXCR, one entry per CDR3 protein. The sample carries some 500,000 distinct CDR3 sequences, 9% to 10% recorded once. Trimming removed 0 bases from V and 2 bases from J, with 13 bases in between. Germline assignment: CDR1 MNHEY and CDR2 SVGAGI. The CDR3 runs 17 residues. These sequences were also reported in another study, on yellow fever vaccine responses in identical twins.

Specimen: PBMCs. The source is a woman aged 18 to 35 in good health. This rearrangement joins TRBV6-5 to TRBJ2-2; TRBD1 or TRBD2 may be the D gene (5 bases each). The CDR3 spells CASSYSKGTANTGELFF. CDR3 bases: TGTGCCAGCAGTTACTCGAAAGGGACGGCTAACACCGGGGAGCTGTTTTTT.